This TCR beta chain was sequenced for a study of blood T cell repertoires in COVID-19. The method was immunoSEQ multiplex PCR; TCRdb's version includes in-frame clones alone and lacks a portion of them. The sample carries roughly 670,000 clones, 75% to 90% recorded once. The germline V gene encodes CDR1 LNHDA and CDR2 SQIVND (reference sequence). The CDR3 has 15 amino acids. V was clipped by 5 bases and J by 2 bases, with 15 bases between them. The source of this sequence is a woman aged 18-29 years with acute or convalescent COVID-19. The sequenced sample consisted of peripheral blood. This chain connects TRBV19 to TRBJ1-2; D remains unclear. The CDR3 DNA sequence: TGTGCCAGTAGTTCCTCGTCGGCGGGAAACTATGGCTACACCTTC. Translating it yields CASSSSSAGNYGYTF.